Below are 10 T cell receptor beta chains sequenced from a single sample in a study of response to subunit inactivated influenza vaccine. A single record per CDR3 protein comes from TCRdb applying MiXCR to the RT-PCR reads. The data show some 150,000 distinct CDR3 sequences, with 10% to 15% seen just once and about 29% held by the top ten. The same sample was also used in a study of T cells expressing NK-cell markers. This second report adds: cDNA encoding TCR beta was synthesized via 5'RACE template switching incorporating UMIs.

Source: CD8+ T cells sorted from PBMCs, taken 11 to 12 days after vaccination. The receptor source for this set is a man aged 50-60 years who received an inactivated influenza vaccine.

This clonotype showed up just a few times. This sequence joins TRBV4-3 and TRBJ2-6; D remains ambiguous. The V gene's germline CDR1 is LGHNA and CDR2 YSLEER. The CDR3 loop spans 15 amino acids. Trimming removed 4 bases at V and 3 bases at J, with 10 bases between. The CDR3 bases are TGCGCCAGCAGCCCCGAGACGGGTGGGGCCAACGTCCTGACTTTC. Residues: CASSPETGGANVLTF.

The V call is TRBV2, the J call TRBJ2-7; 7 bases align to TRBD1. The V gene end was trimmed by 7 bases and the J gene end by 5 bases; junction bases not matched to a gene: 8. The CDR3 length is 13 residues. Germline V gene sequence: CDR1 SNHLY, CDR2 FYNNEI. The CDR3 DNA is TGTGCCAGCAATGGTGGGACAGTCCACGAGCAGTACTTC. Its protein is CASNGGTVHEQYF. Full variable domain (missing parts from reference TRBV2 and TRBJ2-7): EPEVTQTPSHQVTQMGQEVILRCVPISNHLYFYWYRQILGQKVEFLVSFYNNEISEKSEIFDDQFSVERPDGSNFTLKIRSTKLEDSAMYFCASNGGTVHEQYFGPGTRLTVT.

The rearrangement links TRBV7-8 to TRBJ2-3; tentatively, D is TRBD2 (6 bases). This CDR3 is built from 16 residues. The V gene's germline CDR1 is SGHVS and CDR2 FQNEAQ. V gave up 0 bases and J gave up 1 base, with 11 bases separating them. The CDR3 spells CASSLALSGGTDTQYF. The CDR3 DNA reads as TGTGCCAGCAGCTTAGCTCTTAGCGGAGGCACAGATACGCAGTATTTT.

This clonotype has a handful of counts. This chain connects TRBV6-1 to TRBJ2-7; no definite D call. V was cut by 5 bases and J by 7 bases, with 18 bases left in between. CDR1 MNHNS and CDR2 SASEGT come from the germline V gene. The length of the CDR3 is 14 residues. DNA for the CDR3: TGTGCCAGCAGTCCCCAGCCTACCTACGAGGAGCAGTACTTC. Its protein is CASSPQPTYEEQYF.

The chain combines TRBV20-1 with TRBJ2-7; D may correspond to TRBD1 or TRBD2 (5 bases each). Germline loops: CDR1 DFQATT, CDR2 SNEGSKA (reference sequence). V lost 0 bases and J 2 bases, leaving 20 bases between the germline ends. CDR3 length equals 17 residues. DNA of the CDR3: TGCAGTGCTAGAGAGGGGGTCGGTGGGCGCTACCCCTACGAGCAGTACTTC. Its protein is CSAREGVGGRYPYEQYF.

There are a few counts of this clonotype. The chain joins TRBV6-2 or TRBV6-3 to TRBJ2-2; 10 bases fit TRBD2. The germline gives CDR1 MNHEY, CDR2 SVGEGT. J gave up 9 bases and V 0 bases, and 7 bases lay outside the gene matches. CDR3 length: 16 amino acids. This CDR3 reads CASSYSPSGSDWELFF. The CDR3 region has the DNA TGTGCCAGCAGTTACTCTCCTAGCGGGAGTGACTGGGAGCTGTTTTTT.

The table lists this clonotype with a few counts. The chain joins TRBV20-1 to TRBJ1-1, with TRBD1 identical over 9 bases. This CDR3 has 13 residues. The germline gives CDR1 DFQATT, CDR2 SNEGSKA (reference sequence). The CDR3 DNA is TGCAGGGGCTTGGGACAGGGGAACACTGAAGCTTTCTTT. It is translated as CRGLGQGNTEAFF.

CDR3: CASSPSRDEQFF. CDR3 in DNA: TGTGCCAGCTCACCTTCCAGAGATGAGCAGTTCTTC. The chain combines TRBV18 with TRBJ2-1, with D uncertain. This CDR3 region has 12 residues. Germline V gene data show CDR1 as KGHSH and CDR2 as LQKENI. V was cut by 3 bases and J by 8 bases, with 8 bases left in between.

The rearrangement uses TRBV6-5 and TRBJ2-7, with D uncertain. The germline gives CDR1 MNHEY, CDR2 SVGAGI. Trimming took 5 bases from V and 2 from J, leaving 4 bases between them. The CDR3 is 11 residues long. The CDR3 is CASSDPYEQYF. In nucleotides, the CDR3 is TGTGCCAGCAGTGACCCCTACGAGCAGTACTTC.

The CDR3 spells CASSLVSSFYEQYF. The CDR3 DNA reads TGTGCCAGCAGTTTAGTTAGCAGCTTTTACGAGCAGTACTTC. The chain recombines TRBV6-5 with TRBJ2-7, with no clear D. The CDR3 consists of 14 residues. Germline V CDR1 and CDR2: MNHEY, SVGAGI. The V and J ends lost 4 bases and 4 bases respectively, with 14 bases between them.